Listed here is a single T cell receptor (delta chain). Its antigen is not identified. Translating this DNA gives a protein that differs at residue 5 from the TCRdb one, which belongs to a much larger clone; a read error is likely, and the protein shown is this translation. This entry comes from a study of γδ T cells in repeated Plasmodium falciparum infection. Study at large: Malian repertoires were sampled cross-sectionally without transmission and longitudinally through febrile malaria.

Bulk repertoires came from Vgamma9/Vdelta2+ or Vdelta2-negative gammadelta T cells flow-sorted from PBMC. Study-level points and caveats: Malian donors came from one small rural village, predominantly one ethnic group.

TCRdb redid the clone calls on the multiplex PCR reads with CATT. The sample carries tens of thousands of delta-chain clones, 0.75% to 1% recorded once. V shed 3 bases and J 0 bases; nucleotides not matched to a gene: 9. From germline, CDR1 is GEAIGNYY and CDR2 EKD. CDR3 length equals 20 residues. The TCR originated in a pool of human donors (malaria-infected and uninfected, not separated). The sequenced sample was gamma-delta T cells from blood. The chain employs TRDV2 and TRDJ3; 11 positions match TRDD3. The J gene is absent in TCRdb and was assigned here via DNA matching to germline. Here the CDR3 DNA reads TGTGCCTGTGACGCCATGGGGGATACGCGAAGCTCCTGGGACACCCGACAGATGTTTTTC. Protein sequence: CACDAMGDTRSSWDTRQMFF.